The 28 T cell receptor beta chains given below trace back to one sample, sequenced in a study of Ad26.COV2.S vaccination and SARS-CoV-2 variants. Using immunoSEQ multiplex PCR, the repertoire was profiled, and TCRdb retains in-frame clones only, with some absent. The sample yields around 340,000 clones, roughly 90% seen once. Treatment: roughly 20 received Ad26.COV2.S at low or high dose, single or two shots; about five received placebo; per-sample allocation not given. It was on day 63 after the first vaccine or placebo injection that samples were taken. The sample consisted of peripheral blood, taken in a trial of Ad26.COV2.S vaccine versus placebo. The source of these receptors is a person between 18 and 60 years old who received the Ad26.COV2.S COVID-19 vaccine or a placebo.

This chain joins TRBV19 and TRBJ1-2; D is undetermined. From germline, CDR1 is LNHDA and CDR2 SQIVND (reference sequence). The V and J ends lost 5 bases and 3 bases respectively, with 4 bases between them. The CDR3 spans 11 residues. The CDR3 DNA reads TGTGCCAGTAGTGGCTACTATGGCTACACCTTC. Amino acids: CASSGYYGYTF.

The rearrangement joins TRBV4-3 to TRBJ1-6; D remains unclear. The V end was cut by 0 bases, the J end by 5 bases, with 11 bases between. There are 16 residues in the CDR3. The V gene's germline CDR1 is LGHNA and CDR2 YSLEER. CDR3 residues: CASSQDPRPDNSPLHF. As DNA, the CDR3 is TGCGCCAGCAGCCAAGATCCCCGGCCAGATAATTCACCCCTCCACTTT.

V and J are TRBV20-1 and TRBJ1-2; no clear D. Germline V gives CDR1 DFQATT, CDR2 SNEGSKA (reference sequence). The CDR3 runs 11 residues. V was pared by 6 bases and J by 0 bases, with 5 bases between. CDR3 coding DNA: TGCAGTGCCGGGGCTAACTATGGCTACACCTTC. Its translation is CSAGANYGYTF.

This chain links TRBV6-4 with TRBJ2-3; the D is unclear. Germline CDR1 MRHNA, CDR2 SNTAGT. V lost 0 bases to trimming and J lost 2 bases, with 6 bases between them. The length of the CDR3 is 14 residues. The DNA for the CDR3 is TGTGCCAGCAGTGACTCGGCTAACACAGATACGCAGTATTTT. Amino acid sequence: CASSDSANTDTQYF.

The CDR3 DNA follows: TGTGCCAGCGGGACAGGGGGCTACTACGAGCAGTACTTC. Translated: CASGTGGYYEQYF. The rearrangement uses TRBV6-5 and TRBJ2-7, with 12 bases that match TRBD1. The CDR3 is made up of 13 amino acids. Germline trimming cut 8 bases from V and 3 bases from J; bases unmatched to any gene: 2. The germline V gene encodes CDR1 MNHEY and CDR2 SVGAGI.

This chain joins TRBV11-2 and TRBJ2-7; D may be TRBD2 (6 bases). V dropped 5 bases and J dropped 2 bases, with 25 bases sitting between them. Germline-derived CDR1 and CDR2 are SGHAT and FQNNGV. This CDR3 region has 18 residues. CDR3 residues: CASSGAGALTFSTYEQYF. The CDR3, as DNA: TGTGCCAGCAGCGGAGCGGGCGCCTTAACTTTTAGTACCTACGAGCAGTACTTC.

The gene calls are TRBV25-1 and TRBJ1-1, with D uncertain. This CDR3 has 11 amino acids. Germline V gene data show CDR1 as MGHDK and CDR2 as SYGVNS. Trimming removed 6 bases from V and 4 bases from J, with 6 bases in between. The CDR3 region has the DNA TGTGCCAGCAGGCAGTTCACTGAAGCTTTCTTT. The encoded protein is CASRQFTEAFF.

J is TRBJ2-3 and V is TRBV19, with 9 bases aligning to TRBD1. The CDR3 loop spans 17 amino acids. The V gene's germline CDR1 is LNHDA and CDR2 SQIVND (reference sequence). The V segment lost 5 bases and the J segment 1 base; nucleotides outside the gene matches: 10. CDR3 nucleotide sequence: TGTGCCAGTAGTTGGACCTTACAGGGGGCGGGCACAGATACGCAGTATTTT. The encoded protein is CASSWTLQGAGTDTQYF.

This clone has just a few counts. The same CDR3 is also encoded by other DNA sequences in this sample. The CDR3 loop is CASSWTGGNQPQHF. The CDR3 nucleotides read TGTGCCAGCAGTTGGACAGGGGGTAATCAGCCCCAGCATTTT. This chain connects TRBV2 to TRBJ1-5, with 10 bases fitting TRBD1. The CDR3 runs to 14 residues. CDR1 SNHLY and CDR2 FYNNEI come from the germline V gene. After removal of 5 bases from V and 4 bases from J, the junction contained 2 bases not matched to a gene.

This chain uses TRBV18 with TRBJ2-1, with 9 nucleotides matching TRBD1. The CDR3 spans 15 residues. CDR1 KGHSH and CDR2 LQKENI come from the germline V gene. The J segment lost 8 bases and the V segment lost 3 bases, leaving 8 bases of the junction unmatched. CDR3 in DNA: TGTGCCAGCTCACCCTTACAGGGGGCAACGCATGAGCAGTTCTTC. This gives the protein CASSPLQGATHEQFF.

The chain carries TRBV4-2 and TRBJ1-2, with 7 bases identical to TRBD1. Looked up from germline, CDR1 is LGHNA and CDR2 is YNFKEQ. This CDR3 contains 17 residues. V gave up 0 bases and J gave up 2 bases; unmatched junction bases: 9. The CDR3 bases are TGTGCCAGCAGCCAAGATTGGGACAGAAAACCAAACTATGGCTACACCTTC. As protein: CASSQDWDRKPNYGYTF.

V and J are TRBV12-3 or TRBV12-4 and TRBJ1-5; D gene uncertain. V lost 5 bases, J lost 0 bases, and 5 bases lay in between. This CDR3 comprises 13 residues. The DNA for the CDR3 is TGTGCCAGCAGTAGAATTAGCAATCAGCCCCAGCATTTT. The encoded protein is CASSRISNQPQHF.

The chain is built from TRBV9 and TRBJ2-7; D is ambiguous. Germline CDR1 SGDLS, CDR2 YYNGEE. The CDR3 sequence is 14 residues long. The V gene lost 4 bases and the J gene lost 6 bases, with 17 bases spanning the gap. The CDR3 loop reads CASSLSRANSEQYF. In nucleotides, the CDR3 is TGTGCCAGCAGCCTCAGCCGGGCCAACTCCGAGCAGTACTTC.

The V gene is TRBV21-1, the J gene TRBJ1-1. TRBV21-1 is assigned pseudogene status. The CDR3 has 15 residues. CDR3 nucleotides: TGTGCCAGCAGCAAAGCGCTCGAAAGCCACACTGAAGCTTTCTTT. Its protein is CASSKALESHTEAFF.

The genes are TRBV2 and TRBJ2-7; D ambiguous. V shed 7 bases and J shed 7 bases, with 23 bases lying between them. The CDR3 sequence is 15 residues long. The germline V gene has CDR1 SNHLY and CDR2 FYNNEI. CDR3 DNA sequence: TGTGCCAGCATTAGAGACACCTCCCTCCTGGGTGAGCAGTACTTC. Its protein is CASIRDTSLLGEQYF.

The chain employs TRBV27 and TRBJ2-3, with no clear D. Trimming removed 4 bases at V and 0 bases at J, with 17 bases between. The V gene's germline CDR1 is MNHEY and CDR2 SMNVEV (reference sequence). This CDR3 region has 17 residues. The CDR3 DNA reads as TGTGCCAGCAGTTCCCTCTTTTCGGTCGAAAGCACAGATACGCAGTATTTT. It is translated as CASSSLFSVESTDTQYF.

Only one count was recorded for this clone. The chain carries TRBV19 and TRBJ2-2, with D unresolved. Trimming cost V 4 bases and J 1 base, with 7 bases left between them. There are 14 residues in the CDR3. Germline V gene lookup returns CDR1 LNHDA and CDR2 SQIVND (reference sequence). The CDR3 DNA sequence: TGTGCCAGTAGTAATGCAGAGAACACCGGGGAGCTGTTTTTT. It encodes CASSNAENTGELFF.

V is TRBV19 and J is TRBJ1-6; 7 positions agree with TRBD1. After removal of 3 bases from V and 6 bases from J, the junction contained 8 bases not matched to a gene. CDR1 is LNHDA and CDR2 is SQIVND in the germline V gene (reference sequence). The CDR3 sequence is 16 residues long. This CDR3 is CASSILATGINSPLHF. The CDR3 DNA reads TGTGCCAGTAGTATCTTGGCGACAGGGATTAATTCACCCCTCCACTTT.

The chain employs TRBV24-1 and TRBJ2-1, with D perhaps being TRBD1 or TRBD2 (6 bases each). This CDR3 has 12 residues. Trimming removed 4 bases at V and 15 bases at J, with 15 bases between. The V gene's germline CDR1 is KGHDR and CDR2 SFDVKD. CDR3 region: CATSERGERGFF. In nucleotides, the CDR3 is TGTGCCACCAGTGAGAGGGGGGAACGAGGGTTCTTC.

V is TRBV19 and J is TRBJ2-5; no firm D call. Germline V CDR1 and CDR2: LNHDA, SQIVND (reference sequence). Between the trimmed V and J ends, which lost 1 base and 1 base, there was a span of 7 bases. The CDR3 consists of 14 residues. The CDR3 DNA sequence: TGTGCCAGTAGTATAGGAATCGGCCAAGAGACCCAGTACTTC. Protein: CASSIGIGQETQYF.

The rearrangement uses TRBV6-5 and TRBJ1-5; unclear D gene. With 5 bases removed from V and 4 bases from J, the gap between germline ends came to 15 bases. The CDR3 runs to 15 residues. Looked up from germline, CDR1 is MNHEY and CDR2 is SVGAGI. In DNA form, the CDR3 reads TGTGCCAGCAGTCCAATCCGGGGTAATAATCAGCCCCAGCATTTT. Its translation is CASSPIRGNNQPQHF.

This chain connects TRBV27 to TRBJ2-3; TRBD2 agrees at 10 bases. Germline V lookup: CDR1 MNHEY, CDR2 SMNVEV (reference sequence). J gave up 1 base and V 4 bases, and 5 bases lay outside the gene matches. The CDR3 spans 16 residues. The CDR3 DNA follows: TGTGCCAGCAGTTCCACGCTAGCGGGAGGCACAGATACGCAGTATTTT. Translation: CASSSTLAGGTDTQYF.

V usage is TRBV30 and J usage is TRBJ1-5; D remains ambiguous. Germline-derived CDR1 and CDR2 are GTSNPN and SVGIG (reference sequence). The CDR3 totals 14 residues. V was shortened by 4 bases and J by 6 bases, with 16 bases between the two germline ends. Written as DNA, the CDR3 is TGTGCCTGGACTGGACCTGGGCGCAGTCAGCCCCAGCATTTT. Translating gives CAWTGPGRSQPQHF.

The chain has TRBV3-1 (or the pseudogene TRBV3-2) and TRBJ1-1, with D unclear. The ends were cut back, 4 bases at V and 0 bases at J, with 12 bases in the middle. CDR3 length: 15 amino acids. CDR1 LGHDT and CDR2 YNNKEL come from the germline V gene (reference sequence). CDR3 sequence (DNA): TGTGCCAGCAGCCCTACCCAGACGGTGAACACTGAAGCTTTCTTT. It translates to CASSPTQTVNTEAFF.

The V call is TRBV5-5, the J call TRBJ2-5, with 7 nucleotides matching TRBD1. Looked up from germline, CDR1 is SGHKS and CDR2 is YYEKEE (reference sequence). The CDR3 loop spans 13 amino acids. V lost 4 bases, J lost 3 bases, and 3 bases stayed unmatched. This chain's CDR3 is CASSHDREETQYF. CDR3 sequence (DNA): TGTGCCAGCAGCCACGACAGGGAAGAGACCCAGTACTTC.

V is TRBV18 and J is TRBJ1-5; D is uncertain. Germline V gene sequence: CDR1 KGHSH, CDR2 LQKENI. V lost 4 bases, J lost 5 bases, and 9 bases lay in between. This CDR3 comprises 13 residues. The CDR3 loop reads CASSQGSDQPQHF. CDR3 nucleotides: TGTGCCAGCTCACAAGGCTCCGATCAGCCCCAGCATTTT.

This clone appeared a single time. The chain combines TRBV28 with TRBJ2-1; 12 bases are shared with TRBD2. The germline V gene encodes CDR1 MDHEN and CDR2 SYDVKM. Losses at the gene ends were 4 bases for V and 5 bases for J; bases not matched to a gene: 3. The CDR3 runs 15 residues. DNA of the CDR3: TGTGCCAGCAGTTCCGGACTAGCGGGAAACAATGAGCAGTTCTTC. Its translation is CASSSGLAGNNEQFF.

This clone turned up a few times. The V call is TRBV19, the J call TRBJ1-5; maybe TRBD1 (5 bases). CDR3 length: 14 residues. With 0 bases removed from V and 3 bases from J, the gap between germline ends came to 6 bases. The V gene's germline CDR1 is LNHDA and CDR2 SQIVND (reference sequence). CDR3 sequence (DNA): TGTGCCAGTAGTATAGACGGGGCCAATCAGCCCCAGCATTTT. It encodes CASSIDGANQPQHF.